This record concerns one T cell receptor (beta chain) sequence. This specimen comes from a study of blood T cell repertoires in COVID-19. Study-level background: The samples span acute and convalescent COVID-19 from the United States, Italy and Spain. Sample material is recorded as cDNA or gDNA derived from T cells, B-cell-depleted T cells, or PBMCs.

In the study's own analysis: How many nucleated cells were present was estimated from reference gene primer amplification. Libraries were prepared by immunoSEQ multiplex PCR; TCRdb keeps only in-frame clonotypes and omits some of them. For V, J and clone size, that table is used; D and trimming come from the DNA. The table has about 130,000 clones, about 79% seen once; the top ten hold about 3%. This TCR was sampled from a woman of 80 years or more with acute or convalescent COVID-19. The sequenced sample consisted of peripheral blood.

The CDR3 loop is CSASGGVEAFF. In DNA form, the CDR3 reads TGCAGTGCTAGTGGCGGGGTAGAAGCTTTCTTT. V is TRBV20-1 and J is TRBJ1-1; D not certain. CDR1 DFQATT and CDR2 SNEGSKA come from the germline V gene (reference sequence). The V gene lost 3 bases and the J gene lost 8 bases, with 10 bases spanning the gap. The CDR3 is 11 residues long.